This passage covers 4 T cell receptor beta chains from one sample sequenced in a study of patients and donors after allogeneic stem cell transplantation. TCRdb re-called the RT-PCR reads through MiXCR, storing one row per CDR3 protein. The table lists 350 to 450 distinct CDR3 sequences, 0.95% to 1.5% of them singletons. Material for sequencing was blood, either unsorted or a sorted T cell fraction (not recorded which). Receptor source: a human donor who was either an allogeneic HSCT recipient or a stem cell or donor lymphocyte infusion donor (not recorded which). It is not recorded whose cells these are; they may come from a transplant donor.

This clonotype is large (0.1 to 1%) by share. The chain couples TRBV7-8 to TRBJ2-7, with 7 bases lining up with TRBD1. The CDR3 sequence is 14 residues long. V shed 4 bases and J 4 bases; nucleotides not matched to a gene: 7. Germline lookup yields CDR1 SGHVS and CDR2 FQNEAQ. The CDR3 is CASSWGQTLYEQYF. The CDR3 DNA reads TGTGCCAGCAGCTGGGGACAGACCTTATACGAGCAGTACTTC.

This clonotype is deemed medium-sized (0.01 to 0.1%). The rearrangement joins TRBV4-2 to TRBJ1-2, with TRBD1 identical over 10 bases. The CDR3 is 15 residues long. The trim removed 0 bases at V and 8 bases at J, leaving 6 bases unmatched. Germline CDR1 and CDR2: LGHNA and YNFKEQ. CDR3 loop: CASSQDRDRGQGYTF. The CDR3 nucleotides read TGTGCCAGCAGCCAAGACCGAGACAGGGGGCAAGGCTACACCTTC.

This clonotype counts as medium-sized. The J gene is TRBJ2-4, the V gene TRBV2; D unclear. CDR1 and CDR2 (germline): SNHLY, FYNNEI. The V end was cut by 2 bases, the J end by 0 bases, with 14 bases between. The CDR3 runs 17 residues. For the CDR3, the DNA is TGTGCCAGCAGTGAAAGGGCAGTTGGTAGAGCCAAAAACATTCAGTACTTC. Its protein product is CASSERAVGRAKNIQYF.

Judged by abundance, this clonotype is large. CDR3: CASSVEGTPKNNSPLHF. In DNA, the CDR3 is TGTGCCAGCAGCGTAGAAGGGACACCGAAAAATAATTCACCCCTCCACTTT. This chain links TRBV9 with TRBJ1-6; possibly TRBD1 for D (6 bases). Germline V CDR1 and CDR2: SGDLS, YYNGEE. The CDR3 extends over 17 amino acids. With 0 bases removed from V and 5 bases from J, the gap between germline ends came to 15 bases.